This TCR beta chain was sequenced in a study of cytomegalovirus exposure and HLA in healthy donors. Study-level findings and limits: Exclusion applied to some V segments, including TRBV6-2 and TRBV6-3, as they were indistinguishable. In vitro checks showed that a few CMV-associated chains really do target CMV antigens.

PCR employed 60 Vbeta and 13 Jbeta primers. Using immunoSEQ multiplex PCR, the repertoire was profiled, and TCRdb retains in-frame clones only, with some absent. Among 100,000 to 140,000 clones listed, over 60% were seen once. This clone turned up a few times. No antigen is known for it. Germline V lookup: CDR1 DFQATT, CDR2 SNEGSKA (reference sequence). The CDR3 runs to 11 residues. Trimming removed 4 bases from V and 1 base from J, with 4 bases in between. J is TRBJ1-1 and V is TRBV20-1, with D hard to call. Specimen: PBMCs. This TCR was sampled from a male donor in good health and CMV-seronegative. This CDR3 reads CSATRNTEAFF. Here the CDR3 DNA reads TGCAGTGCTACCCGGAACACTGAAGCTTTCTTT.